These 24 T cell receptor beta chains originate from one sample sequenced in a study of beta chain features in type 1 diabetes. Which antigens these TCRs recognize remains unknown. Expressed TCRB transcripts were sequenced because the entire RNA isolate underwent reverse transcription. Clones were sequenced by immunoSEQ multiplex PCR, and TCRdb holds only the in-frame ones, with some missing. Here the sample spans nearly 350,000 clones, approximately 10% being singletons. Whole-study findings and limits: TCRB CDR3s were moderately but significantly shorter in Type 1 diabetes patients in all four CD4+ subsets.

The sequenced sample was central memory CD4+ T cells from blood. The receptors originated from a man younger than 40 with type 1 diabetes.

The chain combines TRBV7-8 with TRBJ1-5, with 7 bases identical to TRBD1. The length of the CDR3 is 15 residues. Trimming cost V 5 bases and J 3 bases; bases outside gene matches: 7. The germline gives CDR1 SGHVS, CDR2 FQNEAQ. The CDR3 DNA reads TGTGCCAGCAGCACTTGGGACAGCACCAATCAGCCCCAGCATTTT. Translating it yields CASSTWDSTNQPQHF.

The CDR3 DNA follows: TGTGCCAGTAGTACCTGGGGGACAGGGTTCGATCAGCCCCAGCATTTT. This gives the protein CASSTWGTGFDQPQHF. The rearrangement links TRBV19 to TRBJ1-5; 9 bases agree with TRBD1. Looked up from germline, CDR1 is LNHDA and CDR2 is SQIVND (reference sequence). The CDR3 sequence is 16 residues long. V shed 4 bases and J 5 bases; nucleotides not matched to a gene: 9.

The V gene is TRBV6-1, the J gene TRBJ2-6; D is ambiguous. Germline V gene lookup returns CDR1 MNHNS and CDR2 SASEGT. The V and J ends lost 6 bases and 4 bases respectively, with 13 bases between them. This CDR3 contains 15 residues. CDR3: CASSPGRTGANVLTF. Here the CDR3 DNA reads TGTGCCAGCAGCCCCGGACGGACGGGGGCCAACGTCCTGACTTTC.

The chain combines TRBV25-1 with TRBJ2-7; 7 nucleotides match TRBD1. Trimming at V came to 8 bases and at J to 3 bases, leaving 16 bases not matched to a gene. The CDR3 spans 16 residues. CDR1 and CDR2 (germline): MGHDK, SYGVNS. CDR3 in DNA: TGTGCCAGCTCCTCCCCCAATTACAGGGGAAGCTACGAGCAGTACTTC. Residues: CASSSPNYRGSYEQYF.

This clone came up a few times. The chain combines TRBV30 with TRBJ1-1; D unresolved. This CDR3 has 15 residues. CDR1 and CDR2 from the germline V gene are GTSNPN and SVGIG (reference sequence). Trimming took 0 bases from V and 4 from J, leaving 15 bases between them. In DNA, the CDR3 is TGTGCCTGGAGTGTAATAATCGGGTTGGTCACTGAAGCTTTCTTT. Translated, it gives CAWSVIIGLVTEAFF.

This clone has a handful of counts. The rearrangement links TRBV4-1 to TRBJ2-4; 8 bases map to TRBD1. This CDR3 contains 13 residues. The germline gives CDR1 MGHRA, CDR2 YSYEKL. V lost 0 bases and J lost 10; bases outside the gene matches: 2. The CDR3 region has the DNA TGCGCCAGCAGCCAAGAAAGGACAGGGATTCAGTACTTC. Its protein product is CASSQERTGIQYF.

This clone turned up a few times. J is TRBJ2-2 and V is TRBV21-1; the table's D call, TRBD1, has no DNA check behind it. TRBV21-1 is a documented pseudogene. CDR3 length equals 19 residues. CDR3 DNA: TGTGCCAGCAGCAAACCGGGGACAGGAGTTGCCCTAGGACCCGGGGAGCTGTTTTTT. It encodes CASSKPGTGVALGPGELFF.

The chain employs TRBV25-1 and TRBJ1-2; D remains ambiguous. Germline CDR1 and CDR2: MGHDK and SYGVNS. CDR3 length: 15 residues. Trimming took off 4 bases at V and 4 bases at J, with 16 bases between the two ends. CDR3 in amino acids: CASSGTGFAFYGYTF. Here the CDR3 DNA reads TGTGCCAGCAGTGGGACCGGTTTTGCCTTCTATGGCTACACCTTC.

At least ten counts were recorded for this clone. The chain has TRBV29-1 and TRBJ2-3; 8 nucleotides agree with TRBD1. Germline CDR1 is SQVTM and CDR2 is ANQGSEA. The junction had 0 bases not matched to a gene; V was cut back by 1 base and J by 6 bases. This CDR3 is built from 12 residues. CDR3 protein: CSVEAGGDTQYF. The CDR3 DNA reads as TGCAGCGTTGAAGCAGGGGGCGATACGCAGTATTTT.

This chain joins TRBV29-1 and TRBJ2-5, with 7 bases identical to TRBD2. CDR3 size: 15 residues. Germline V gene lookup returns CDR1 SQVTM and CDR2 ANQGSEA. With 7 bases clipped from V and 5 bases from J, the junction kept 16 bases outside the gene matches. The CDR3 coding sequence is TGCAGCGCTTTGAGGCCGAACTGGGGAGGGGAGACCCAGTACTTC. Amino acids: CSALRPNWGGETQYF. Full variable domain (rest looked up from reference TRBV29-1 and TRBJ2-5): SAVISQKPSRDICQRGTSLTIQCQVDSQVTMMFWYRQQPGQSLTLIATANQGSEATYESGFVIDKFPISRPNLTFSTLTVSNMSPEDSSIYLCSALRPNWGGETQYFGPGTRLLVL.

This clone was detected a few times. The chain joins TRBV10-2 to TRBJ2-5; 9 bases line up with TRBD2. The germline V gene has CDR1 WSHSY and CDR2 SAAADI. This CDR3 comprises 15 residues. After removal of 6 bases from V and 5 bases from J, the junction contained 10 bases not matched to a gene. The DNA of the CDR3 is TGCGCCAGCAGGGCGGGGGGGAGCCAGCTCGAGACCCAGTACTTC. Its protein product is CASRAGGSQLETQYF.

J is TRBJ2-4 and V is TRBV9; D uncertain. The CDR3 totals 16 residues. Germline assignment: CDR1 SGDLS and CDR2 YYNGEE. Trimming pared 3 bases from V and 1 base from J, leaving 14 bases between. The CDR3 DNA is TGTGCCAGCAGCGATAAAGGTGATAGGGCCAAAAACATTCAGTACTTC. Amino acid sequence: CASSDKGDRAKNIQYF.

The chain uses TRBV21-1 and TRBJ2-7; the D call in the table, TRBD2, was not verified against the DNA. TRBV21-1 constitutes a pseudogene. CDR3 length: 12 amino acids. For the CDR3, the DNA is TGTGCCAGCAGACAACTAGCGCGCGAGCAGTACTTC. Its protein product is CASRQLAREQYF.

The chain joins TRBV7-2 to TRBJ2-3; 7 bases match TRBD1. The V gene's germline CDR1 is SGHTA and CDR2 FQGNSA. The CDR3 sequence is 16 residues long. J gave up 1 base and V 5 bases, and 9 bases lay outside the gene matches. CDR3 coding DNA: TGTGCCAGCAGCAACAGACAGGGCCGCCGCACAGATACGCAGTATTTT. Residues: CASSNRQGRRTDTQYF.

The J gene is TRBJ1-2, the V gene TRBV5-1, with D uncertain. CDR1 is SGHRS, CDR2 YFSETQ, per germline. The CDR3 contains 13 residues. The germline V and J ends were trimmed by 4 bases and 3 bases, with 10 bases remaining between them. The CDR3 bases are TGCGCCAGCAGCGTCGCCTCAGACTATGGCTACACCTTC. This codes for CASSVASDYGYTF.

The gene calls are TRBV19 and TRBJ2-5; D may be TRBD1 (5 bases). Per the germline V gene, CDR1 is LNHDA and CDR2 is SQIVND (reference sequence). The CDR3 length is 14 residues. The V end was cut by 0 bases, the J end by 4 bases, with 9 bases between. Here the CDR3 reads CASSIDWQGETQYF. DNA for the CDR3: TGTGCCAGTAGTATAGATTGGCAGGGAGAGACCCAGTACTTC. Complete variable domain (other parts from reference TRBV19 and TRBJ2-5): DGGITQSPKYLFRKEGQNVTLSCEQNLNHDAMYWYRQDPGQGLRLIYYSQIVNDFQKGDIAEGYSVSREKKESFPLTVTSAQKNPTAFYLCASSIDWQGETQYFGPGTRLLVL.

This clone was detected only a few times. The chain has TRBV9 and TRBJ2-3; 12 bases align to TRBD2. J gave up 0 bases and V 4 bases, and 3 bases lay outside the gene matches. The CDR3 is 16 residues long. Germline V lookup: CDR1 SGDLS, CDR2 YYNGEE. The CDR3 nucleotides are TGTGCCAGCAGCCCACTAGCGGGGGGAAGCACAGATACGCAGTATTTT. Translated: CASSPLAGGSTDTQYF.

The CDR3 DNA sequence: TGTGCCAGCAGCGTATCCGCAGGGGAGTCCTACGAGCAGTACTTC. The encoded protein is CASSVSAGESYEQYF. V and J are TRBV9 and TRBJ2-7; possibly TRBD1 for D (6 bases). The CDR3 totals 15 residues. Germline CDR1 reads SGDLS; CDR2 reads YYNGEE. The V end lost 1 base, the J end lost 1 base, and 12 bases lay between the germline ends.

The chain has TRBV10-3 and TRBJ2-6; D gene ambiguous. Looked up from germline, CDR1 is ENHRY and CDR2 is SYGVKD. V was trimmed by 8 bases and J by 2 bases, leaving 16 bases between them. The CDR3 runs to 16 residues. DNA of the CDR3: TGTGCCATCCCCGCCCCCCCGATCGCTGGGGCCAACGTCCTGACTTTC. Its translation: CAIPAPPIAGANVLTF.

This clone was observed a few times. The chain uses TRBV19 and TRBJ1-2, with D maybe TRBD1 (5 bases). Germline lookup yields CDR1 LNHDA and CDR2 SQIVND (reference sequence). Trimming shortened V by 5 bases and J by 4 bases, and 17 bases separated the two germline ends. The CDR3 runs to 15 residues. DNA of the CDR3: TGTGCCAGTAGTCCAGGATTTGTTGGGGGCTATGGCTACACCTTC. Protein sequence: CASSPGFVGGYGYTF.

A few counts support this clone. V and J are TRBV6-1 and TRBJ1-2, with TRBD1 matching over 7 bases. CDR1 is MNHNS, CDR2 SASEGT, per germline. V shed 2 bases and J 9 bases; nucleotides not matched to a gene: 6. This CDR3 spans 13 amino acids. The CDR3 region has the DNA TGTGCCAGCAGTGAAAAGCAGGGGGGGAGCTACACCTTC. Protein product: CASSEKQGGSYTF.

This rearrangement joins TRBV7-6 to TRBJ2-5; a possible D gene is TRBD1 (6 bases). V was clipped by 2 bases and J by 5 bases, with 9 bases between them. There are 13 residues in the CDR3. The germline V gene has CDR1 SGHVS and CDR2 FNYEAQ. The CDR3 DNA reads TGTGCCAGCAGCTTAAGTGACAGGGAGACCCAGTACTTC. Its protein product is CASSLSDRETQYF.

The table lists this clone with a few counts. The gene calls are TRBV6-6 and TRBJ2-7; TRBD2 aligns across 9 bases. This CDR3 has 15 amino acids. Germline CDR1 is MNHNY and CDR2 is SVGAGI (reference sequence). V dropped 6 bases and J dropped 4; count of bases not matched to a gene: 10. DNA for the CDR3: TGTGCCAGCAGGGCCGCAGCGGGGGGTTTATACGAGCAGTACTTC. It specifies CASRAAAGGLYEQYF.

V and J are TRBV4-2 and TRBJ1-1; 7 nucleotides match TRBD1. This CDR3 is built from 14 residues. CDR1 LGHNA and CDR2 YNFKEQ come from the germline V gene. With V trimmed by 7 bases and J by 10 bases, 15 bases remained unmatched. Written as DNA, the CDR3 is TGTGCCAGCAAAAAAGGGGGCAGGGAGTGGGGAGCTTTCTTT. This codes for CASKKGGREWGAFF.